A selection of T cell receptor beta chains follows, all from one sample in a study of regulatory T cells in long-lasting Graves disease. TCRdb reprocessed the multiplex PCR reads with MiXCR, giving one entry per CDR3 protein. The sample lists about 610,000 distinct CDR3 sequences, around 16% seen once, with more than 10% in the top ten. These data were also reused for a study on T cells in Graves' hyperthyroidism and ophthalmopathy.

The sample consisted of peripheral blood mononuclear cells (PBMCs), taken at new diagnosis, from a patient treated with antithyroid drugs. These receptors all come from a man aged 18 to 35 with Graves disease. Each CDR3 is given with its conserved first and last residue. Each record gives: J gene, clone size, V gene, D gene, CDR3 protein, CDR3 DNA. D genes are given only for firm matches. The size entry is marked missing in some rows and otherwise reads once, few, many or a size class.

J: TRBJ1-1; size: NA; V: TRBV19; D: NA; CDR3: CASRPRGGANTEAFF; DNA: TGTGCCAGTAGACCGCGTGGGGGCGCAAACACTGAAGCTTTCTTT
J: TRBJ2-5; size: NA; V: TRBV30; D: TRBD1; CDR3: CAWRPGRGPMETQYF; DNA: TGTGCCTGGAGACCCGGCAGGGGGCCGATGGAGACCCAGTACTTC
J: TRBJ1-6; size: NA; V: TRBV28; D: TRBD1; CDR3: CASSSTGDNSPLHF; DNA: TGTGCCAGCAGTTCAACAGGGGATAATTCACCCCTCCACTTT
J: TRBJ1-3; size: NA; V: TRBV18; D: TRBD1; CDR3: CASSPERAGQVGF; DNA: TGTGCCAGCTCACCCGAAAGGGCGGGACAGGTCGGCTTT
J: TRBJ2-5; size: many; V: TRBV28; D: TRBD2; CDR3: CASSGTSRGGETQYF; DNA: TGTGCCAGCAGTGGGACTAGCCGGGGGGGAGAGACCCAGTACTTC
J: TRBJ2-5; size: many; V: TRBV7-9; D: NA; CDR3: CASSSGSQETQYF; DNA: TGTGCCAGCAGTTCCGGGAGCCAAGAGACCCAGTACTTC
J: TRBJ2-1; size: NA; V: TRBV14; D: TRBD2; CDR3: CASSQVPSGRRNEQFF; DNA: TGTGCCAGCAGCCAAGTACCTAGCGGGAGGAGGAATGAGCAGTTCTTC
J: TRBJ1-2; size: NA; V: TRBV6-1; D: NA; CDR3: CASSSGAGGASNYGYTF; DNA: TGTGCCAGCAGCTCCGGCGCTGGGGGCGCATCCAACTATGGCTACACCTTC
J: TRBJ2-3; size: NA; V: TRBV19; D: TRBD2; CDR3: CASSRSPPAPGLAGLTDTQYF; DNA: TGTGCCAGTAGTAGGTCACCTCCGGCCCCGGGACTAGCGGGTCTCACAGATACGCAGTATTTT
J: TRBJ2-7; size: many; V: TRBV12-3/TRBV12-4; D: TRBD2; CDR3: CASSLTSGRSYEQYF; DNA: TGTGCCAGCAGCTTGACTAGCGGGAGATCCTACGAGCAGTACTTC
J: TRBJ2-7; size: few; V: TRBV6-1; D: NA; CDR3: CASSIPGGMNEQYF; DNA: TGTGCCAGCAGTATACCTGGGGGTATGAACGAGCAGTACTTC